The text below deals with one T cell receptor beta chain. Its antigen remains unidentified. No much larger clone is present one base from it, and per-base qualities are unavailable. Another Seattle source contributed samples from volunteer blood donors who had recovered from COVID-19. Each collaborating institution followed its own protocols to collect whole blood in K2EDTA tubes. Collaborator samples were shipped for TCRbeta analysis as frozen whole blood, isolated PBMCs, or DNA extracted from either sample type. The sample comes from a study of blood T cell repertoires in COVID-19 (TCRdb year 2020). For context, the study as a whole: Samples from collaborators originated in the United States, Italy and Spain and spanned both the acute and convalescent phases of COVID-19. Where HLA class I and class II types were available, the types were taken from metadata supplied by the sample provider, not from assay-based typing. A freely available public database, intended as a resource for researchers studying the immune response to SARS-CoV-2, is where the repertoires were released. The material from the prospective study consisted of cDNA or gDNA derived from T cells, B-cell-depleted T cells, or PBMCs. Deeply sampled blood TCRbeta repertoires from subjects exposed to, actively infected with, or recovered from COVID-19 were included in the dataset. The sample metadata nearly always contained a de-identified subject ID, COVID-19 status, age in years and sex. Samples came from the ongoing ImmuneRACE study (first 160 participants) plus 1,254 subjects from 6 global collaborators. Results and caveats for the whole study, not just this receptor: The amount of clinical and demographic metadata varied by source and participant and was provided uncurated.

TCRbeta CDR3 regions were amplified from genomic DNA using the immunoSEQ Assay, a bias-controlled multiplex PCR. The paper's data handling went like this. The number of nucleated cells in each sample was estimated from the amplification of reference gene primers within the assay. To quantify the absolute abundance of each unique TCRbeta CDR3 rearrangement, sequence reads were collapsed and filtered. For each sample, productive Simpson clonality was calculated as the square root of Simpson's diversity index across productive rearrangements. This is the immuneACCESS table as TCRdb keeps it, with only in-frame sequences that have V and J called. A part of the clones is gone; compared with another copy, unresolved V genes explain less than half, and the rest is unexplained. The V and J calls and the clone size are those of that table, but D and trimming were determined from the DNA. The sample table holds some 130,000 clones, of which approximately 84% were seen once. Around 16% of the sample lies in the top ten.

Measured from the cysteine to the phenylalanine, the CDR3 is 13 residues long. The read is trimmed to its CDR3 DNA, 39 bases read in frame from base 1. A distance of 9 bases separates the germline ends of V and J, which lose 2 bases and 4 bases respectively. In the germline V gene, CDR1 corresponds to SGDLS and CDR2 to YYNGEE. The sequence came from a woman aged 50 to 60 who had recovered from COVID-19. This receptor chain uses TRBV9 and TRBJ1-1, and possibly TRBD1, on 6 matching bases. The sequencing input was peripheral blood. The CDR3 region has the sequence CASSVGGPTEAFF. The DNA is as follows: TGTGCCAGCAGCGTGGGGGGGCCCACTGAAGCTTTCTTT.